This is a list of T cell receptor beta chains from one sample in a study of blood T cell repertoires in COVID-19. Assay: immunoSEQ multiplex PCR; the TCRdb copy retains only in-frame clones and omits some. This sample yields roughly 30,000 clones, of which roughly nine tenths are seen a single time; 28% belongs to the top ten. Input material: peripheral blood. These receptors were obtained from a man older than 75 with acute or convalescent COVID-19. The CDR3 runs from the conserved cysteine through the conserved F or W. The order of the fields is clone size, J gene, V gene, D gene, CDR3 protein, CDR3 DNA. D genes are given only for firm matches. Clone size is stated in some rows and not others, as once, few, many or a class when expanded.

>NA|TRBJ2-7|TRBV6-6|TRBD2
CASLSGSTYEQYF
TGTGCCAGCCTTAGCGGGAGTACCTACGAGCAGTACTTC
>NA|TRBJ1-2|TRBV7-2|NA
CASSLRRTNYGYTF
TGTGCCAGCAGCTTAAGGAGGACTAACTATGGCTACACCTTC
>NA|TRBJ2-2|TRBV11-3|NA
CASSLGDTGELFF
TGTGCCAGCAGTCTAGGCGATACCGGGGAGCTGTTTTTT
>NA|TRBJ1-2|TRBV7-8|TRBD1
CASSQRDRGRGYTF
TGTGCCAGCAGCCAACGGGACAGGGGTCGGGGCTACACCTTC
>NA|TRBJ2-5|TRBV3-1/TRBV3-2|TRBD1
CASTRHGDRGQETQYF
TGTGCCAGCACCAGACATGGGGACAGGGGTCAAGAGACCCAGTACTTC
>once|TRBJ1-4|TRBV5-1|NA
CASSLGPRVGTTNEKLFF
TGCGCCAGCAGCCTCGGTCCCCGAGTCGGGACAACTAATGAAAAACTGTTTTTT
>NA|TRBJ2-7|TRBV10-2|TRBD2
CASSEPTSGRFSEQYF
TGCGCCAGCAGTGAGCCCACTAGCGGGAGGTTCTCCGAGCAGTACTTC
>once|TRBJ1-1|TRBV18|TRBD1
CASSSGSGTGTVTEAFF
TGTGCCAGCTCATCAGGGTCCGGGACAGGGACGGTAACTGAAGCTTTCTTT
>NA|TRBJ1-5|TRBV10-3|TRBD1
CAIGGEQDRQPQHF
TGTGCCATCGGAGGGGAACAGGACAGGCAGCCCCAGCATTTT
>NA|TRBJ1-2|TRBV19|NA
CASSSPTGQAGYTF
TGTGCCAGTAGTTCCCCTACAGGGCAGGCGGGCTACACCTTC
>NA|TRBJ1-6|TRBV5-6|NA
CASSSSGGTYNSPLHF
TGTGCCAGCAGCTCCTCGGGAGGCACCTATAATTCACCCCTCCACTTT
>NA|TRBJ2-7|TRBV28|NA
CASGTVAGEYF
TGTGCCAGCGGTACTGTAGCAGGGGAGTACTTC
>NA|TRBJ2-7|TRBV6-5|TRBD2
CASRRGTSGNYEQYF
TGTGCCAGCAGAAGAGGTACTAGCGGGAATTACGAGCAGTACTTC
>once|TRBJ2-1|TRBV25-1|TRBD2
CASSALAGLGNEQFF
TGTGCCAGCAGTGCCTTAGCGGGATTAGGCAATGAGCAGTTCTTC
>few|TRBJ2-2|TRBV6-6|TRBD1
CAEGQGAIGELFF
TGTGCCGAGGGACAGGGGGCTATCGGGGAGCTGTTTTTT
>NA|TRBJ1-1|TRBV11-2|NA
CASSSGGRGYFEAFF
TGTGCCAGCAGCTCAGGAGGGAGGGGCTATTTTGAAGCTTTCTTT
>NA|TRBJ1-2|TRBV7-9|TRBD1
CASTGTNTGGSYGYTF
TGTGCCAGTACCGGGACAAATACAGGGGGTTCCTATGGCTACACCTTC
>NA|TRBJ2-5|TRBV12-3/TRBV12-4|NA
CASSQPPHRTQYF
TGTGCCAGCAGCCAACCGCCGCACAGGACCCAGTACTTC
>NA|TRBJ1-3|TRBV20-1|NA
CSGVSGNTIYF
TGCAGTGGAGTCTCTGGAAACACCATATATTTT
>NA|TRBJ1-1|TRBV11-3|NA
CASSLDGQNNILNTEAFF
TGTGCCAGCAGCTTAGATGGGCAGAACAACATATTGAACACTGAAGCTTTCTTT
>NA|TRBJ2-2|TRBV4-1|NA
CASSQAGGQRSDGELFF
TGCGCCAGCAGCCAAGCCGGGGGACAGAGAAGTGACGGGGAGCTGTTTTTT
>NA|TRBJ1-1|TRBV30|NA
CAWRPGAEAFF
TGTGCCTGGAGACCCGGGGCTGAAGCTTTCTTT
>NA|TRBJ2-6|TRBV7-2|NA
CASSPQMAGANVLTF
TGTGCCAGCAGCCCCCAGATGGCTGGGGCCAACGTCCTGACTTTC
>NA|TRBJ1-5|TRBV10-3|NA
CAISEGVVGGVQPQHF
TGTGCCATCAGCGAGGGGGTCGTGGGGGGTGTGCAGCCCCAGCATTTT
>NA|TRBJ1-4|TRBV14|TRBD1
CASSPRQGATNEKLFF
TGTGCCAGCAGCCCGCGACAGGGAGCAACTAATGAAAAACTGTTTTTT
>NA|TRBJ1-1|TRBV12-3/TRBV12-4|TRBD1
CASSLGQGARAFF
TGTGCCAGCAGTTTGGGACAGGGGGCCCGAGCTTTCTTT
>NA|TRBJ2-2|TRBV11-3|TRBD2
CASSQGLAGVNTGELFF
TGTGCCAGCAGCCAGGGACTAGCGGGAGTCAACACCGGGGAGCTGTTTTTT
>NA|TRBJ1-4|TRBV7-9|TRBD1
CASSPDRVANEKLFF
TGTGCCAGCAGCCCAGACAGGGTGGCTAATGAAAAACTGTTTTTT